Listed here are 9 T cell receptor beta chains from one sample, sequenced in a study of T cell responses to AZD1222 COVID-19 vaccine. The data were produced by immunoSEQ multiplex PCR, yet TCRdb's version contains in-frame clones alone and is incomplete. In the table there are more than 150,000 clones, roughly 93% of which are singletons. This specimen consisted of peripheral blood, obtained on day 0 of AZD1222 vaccination. The receptor set was obtained from an adult in good health.

The V and J genes are TRBV27 and TRBJ2-1; no firm D call. V was trimmed by 7 bases and J by 4 bases, leaving 11 bases between them. The CDR3 loop spans 13 amino acids. Looked up from germline, CDR1 is MNHEY and CDR2 is SMNVEV (reference sequence). DNA for the CDR3: TGTGCCAGCAAGGTAGTCGGATACAATGAGCAGTTCTTC. It encodes CASKVVGYNEQFF.

This clone was seen just once. This chain joins TRBV5-1 and TRBJ1-1, with 8 bases fitting TRBD1. CDR1 is SGHRS and CDR2 is YFSETQ in the germline V gene. The CDR3 runs 14 residues. V lost 3 bases and J lost 5; bases outside the gene matches: 6. This chain's CDR3 is CASSWKTGETEAFF. The CDR3 DNA follows: TGCGCCAGCAGCTGGAAGACAGGGGAGACTGAAGCTTTCTTT.

The CDR3 here is CASSEFGGNTIYF. The CDR3 bases are TGTGCCAGCAGTGAATTTGGTGGAAACACCATATATTTT. The chain couples TRBV25-1 to TRBJ1-3; no reliable D call. Between the trimmed V and J ends, which lost 1 base and 3 bases, there was a span of 4 bases. The CDR3 contains 13 residues. CDR1 and CDR2 (germline): MGHDK, SYGVNS.

The chain uses TRBV18 and TRBJ1-5, with D uncertain. Germline CDR1 reads KGHSH; CDR2 reads LQKENI. V was pared by 3 bases and J by 5 bases, with 20 bases between. The CDR3 spans 17 residues. CDR3 sequence: CASSPTHGRLMDQPQHF. CDR3 nucleotide sequence: TGTGCCAGCTCACCCACGCATGGTAGGTTAATGGATCAGCCCCAGCATTTT.

This rearrangement joins TRBV28 to TRBJ1-1, with D unresolved. Germline V gives CDR1 MDHEN, CDR2 SYDVKM. Trimming stripped 2 bases from V and 10 bases from J, with 11 bases between. There are 12 residues in the CDR3. The CDR3 coding sequence is TGTGCCAGCAGTTTACAGCCTCGCCTAGCTTTCTTT. Encoded protein: CASSLQPRLAFF.

The rearrangement links TRBV29-1 to TRBJ2-7; D is undetermined. V was cut by 4 bases and J by 0 bases, with 13 bases left in between. This CDR3 is built from 14 residues. Germline CDR1 is SQVTM and CDR2 is ANQGSEA. CDR3 residues: CSVGPSSVSYEQYF. The CDR3 region has the DNA TGCAGCGTTGGTCCCAGCTCAGTCTCCTACGAGCAGTACTTC.

The chain carries TRBV30 and TRBJ2-3, with a weak D call TRBD1 (6 bases). This CDR3 region has 13 residues. The germline gives CDR1 GTSNPN, CDR2 SVGIG (reference sequence). With 7 bases removed from V and 4 bases from J, the gap between germline ends came to 15 bases. CDR3 region: CAYSPSGADTQYF. CDR3 coding DNA: TGTGCCTACTCCCCCTCAGGGGCAGATACGCAGTATTTT.

CDR3 bases: TGTGCCACCAGTGATCCGGACAGAACCAACATTCAGTACTTC. It yields the protein CATSDPDRTNIQYF. The J gene is TRBJ2-4, the V gene TRBV24-1, with TRBD1 as a possible D gene (6 bases). With 3 bases removed from V and 7 bases from J, the gap between germline ends came to 12 bases. The CDR3 runs 14 residues. In germline, CDR1 is KGHDR, CDR2 SFDVKD.

The chain links TRBV6-2 or TRBV6-3 to TRBJ1-4; 9 bases agree with TRBD1. The CDR3 is 17 amino acids. Germline V gene lookup returns CDR1 MNHEY and CDR2 SVGEGT. After removal of 2 bases from V and 8 bases from J, the junction contained 12 bases not matched to a gene. CDR3 region: CASSYRTTGQGSEKLFF. The CDR3 nucleotides are TGTGCCAGCAGTTACCGAACCACGGGACAGGGAAGCGAAAAACTGTTTTTT.